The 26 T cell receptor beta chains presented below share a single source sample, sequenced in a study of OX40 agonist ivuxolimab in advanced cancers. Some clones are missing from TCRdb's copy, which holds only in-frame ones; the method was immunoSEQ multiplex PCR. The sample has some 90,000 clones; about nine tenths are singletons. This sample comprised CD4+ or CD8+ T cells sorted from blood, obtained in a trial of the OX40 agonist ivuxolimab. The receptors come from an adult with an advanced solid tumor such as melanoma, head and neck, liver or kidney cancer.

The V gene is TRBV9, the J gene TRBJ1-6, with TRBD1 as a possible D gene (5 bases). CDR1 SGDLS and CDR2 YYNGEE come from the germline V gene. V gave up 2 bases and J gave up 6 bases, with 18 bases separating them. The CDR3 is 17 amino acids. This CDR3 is CASSVLDSLEGNSPLHF. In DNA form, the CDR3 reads TGTGCCAGCAGCGTCTTAGACAGCCTGGAGGGTAATTCACCCCTCCACTTT.

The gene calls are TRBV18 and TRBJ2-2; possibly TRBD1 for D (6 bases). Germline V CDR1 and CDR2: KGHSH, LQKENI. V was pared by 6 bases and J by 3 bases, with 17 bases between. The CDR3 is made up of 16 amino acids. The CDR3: CASSPQQGQYTGELFF. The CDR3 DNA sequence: TGTGCCAGCTCCCCCCAGCAGGGGCAGTACACCGGGGAGCTGTTTTTT.

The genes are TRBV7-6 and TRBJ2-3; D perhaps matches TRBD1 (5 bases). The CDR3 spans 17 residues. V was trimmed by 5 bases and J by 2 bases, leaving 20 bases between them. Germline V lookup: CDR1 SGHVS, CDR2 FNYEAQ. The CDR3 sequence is CASSRTGRTRNTDTQYF. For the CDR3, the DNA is TGTGCCAGCAGCCGTACTGGAAGGACAAGGAACACAGATACGCAGTATTTT.

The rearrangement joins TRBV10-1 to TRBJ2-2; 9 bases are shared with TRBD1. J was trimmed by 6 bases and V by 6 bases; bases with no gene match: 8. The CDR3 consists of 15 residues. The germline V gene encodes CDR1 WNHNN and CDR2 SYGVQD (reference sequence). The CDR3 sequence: CASRAPGQGPGELFF. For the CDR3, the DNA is TGCGCCAGCAGGGCCCCGGGACAGGGCCCCGGGGAGCTGTTTTTT.

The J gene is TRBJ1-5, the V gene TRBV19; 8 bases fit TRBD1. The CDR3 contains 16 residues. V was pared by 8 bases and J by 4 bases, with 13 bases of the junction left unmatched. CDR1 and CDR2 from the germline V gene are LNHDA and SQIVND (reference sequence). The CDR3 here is CASEDRAAGLNQPQHF. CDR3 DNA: TGTGCCAGTGAGGACAGGGCCGCCGGATTGAATCAGCCCCAGCATTTT.

The DNA of the CDR3 is TGTGCCAGCAGCTTAGTGGCGGGGGGTAACAATGAGCAGTTCTTC. This translates into CASSLVAGGNNEQFF. The chain employs TRBV7-8 and TRBJ2-1; 8 bases map to TRBD2. Germline CDR1 is SGHVS and CDR2 is FQNEAQ. This CDR3 is built from 15 residues. V lost 1 base, J lost 5 bases, and 4 bases stayed unmatched.

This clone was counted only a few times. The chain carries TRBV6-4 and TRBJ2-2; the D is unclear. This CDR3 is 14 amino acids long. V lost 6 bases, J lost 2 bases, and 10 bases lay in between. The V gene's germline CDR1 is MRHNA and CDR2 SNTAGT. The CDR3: CASRPEPNTGELFF. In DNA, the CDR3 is TGTGCCAGCAGACCCGAACCAAACACCGGGGAGCTGTTTTTT.

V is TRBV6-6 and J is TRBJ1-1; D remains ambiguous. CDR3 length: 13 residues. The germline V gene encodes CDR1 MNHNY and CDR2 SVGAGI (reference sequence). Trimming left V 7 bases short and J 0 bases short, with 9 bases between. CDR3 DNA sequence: TGTGCCAGCACTCGCCTCATGAACACTGAAGCTTTCTTT. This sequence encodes CASTRLMNTEAFF.

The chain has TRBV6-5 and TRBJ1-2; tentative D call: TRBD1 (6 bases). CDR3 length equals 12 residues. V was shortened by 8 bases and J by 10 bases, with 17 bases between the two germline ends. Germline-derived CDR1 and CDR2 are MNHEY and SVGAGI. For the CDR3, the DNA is TGTGCCAGCGACCGAACAGGGAGGTCCTACACCTTC. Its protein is CASDRTGRSYTF.

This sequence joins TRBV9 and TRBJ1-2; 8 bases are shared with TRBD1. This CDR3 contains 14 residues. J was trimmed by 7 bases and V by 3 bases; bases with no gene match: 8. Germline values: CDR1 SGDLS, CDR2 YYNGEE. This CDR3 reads CASSATGDSGGYTF. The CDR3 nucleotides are TGTGCCAGCAGCGCGACAGGGGATTCGGGTGGCTACACCTTC.

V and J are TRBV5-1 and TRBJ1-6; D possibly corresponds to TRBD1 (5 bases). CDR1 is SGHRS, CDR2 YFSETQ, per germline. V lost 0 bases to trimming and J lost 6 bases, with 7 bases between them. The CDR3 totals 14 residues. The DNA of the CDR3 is TGCGCCAGCAGCTTGGATCAGGGTAATTCACCCCTCCACTTT. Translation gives CASSLDQGNSPLHF.

The DNA of the CDR3 is TGTGCCAGCTCAGCCCAAATGGGACAGGGTTTTGACGAGCAGTACTTC. Translated, it gives CASSAQMGQGFDEQYF. This chain joins TRBV18 and TRBJ2-5; the match to TRBD1 covers 9 bases. TRBJ2-7 explains the end of the DNA better; the J call may be wrong. The germline CDR1 and CDR2 sequences are KGHSH and LQKENI. The CDR3 loop spans 16 amino acids.

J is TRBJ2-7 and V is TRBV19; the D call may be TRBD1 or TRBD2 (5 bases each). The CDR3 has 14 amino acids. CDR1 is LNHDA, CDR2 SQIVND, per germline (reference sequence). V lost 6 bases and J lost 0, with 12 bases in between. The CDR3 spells CASRLKGSSYEQYF. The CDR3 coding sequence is TGTGCCAGTAGGTTGAAGGGGAGCTCCTACGAGCAGTACTTC.

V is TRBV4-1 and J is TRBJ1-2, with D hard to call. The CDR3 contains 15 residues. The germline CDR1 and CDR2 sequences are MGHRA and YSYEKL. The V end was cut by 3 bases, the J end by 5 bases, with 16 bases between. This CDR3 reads CASSHPLARNYGYTF. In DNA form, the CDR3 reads TGCGCCAGCAGCCACCCTCTGGCTAGAAATTATGGCTACACCTTC.

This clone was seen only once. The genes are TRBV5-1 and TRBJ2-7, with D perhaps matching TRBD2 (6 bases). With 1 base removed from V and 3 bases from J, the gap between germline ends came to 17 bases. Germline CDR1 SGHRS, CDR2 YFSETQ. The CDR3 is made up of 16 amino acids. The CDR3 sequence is CASSLLDGRGLYEQYF. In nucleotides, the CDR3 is TGCGCCAGCAGCTTGTTGGACGGTCGGGGACTCTACGAGCAGTACTTC. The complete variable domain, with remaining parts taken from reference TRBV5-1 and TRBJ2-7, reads KAGVTQTPRYLIKTRGQQVTLSCSPISGHRSVSWYQQTPGQGLQFLFEYFSETQRNKGNFPGRFSGRQFSNSRSEMNVSTLELGDSALYLCASSLLDGRGLYEQYFGPGTRLTVT.

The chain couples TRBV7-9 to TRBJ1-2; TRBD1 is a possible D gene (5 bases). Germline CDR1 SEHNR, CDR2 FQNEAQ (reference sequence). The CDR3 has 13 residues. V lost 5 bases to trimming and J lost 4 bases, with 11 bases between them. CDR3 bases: TGTGCCAGCAGCCATGCGGGGACCTATGGCTACACCTTC. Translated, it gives CASSHAGTYGYTF.

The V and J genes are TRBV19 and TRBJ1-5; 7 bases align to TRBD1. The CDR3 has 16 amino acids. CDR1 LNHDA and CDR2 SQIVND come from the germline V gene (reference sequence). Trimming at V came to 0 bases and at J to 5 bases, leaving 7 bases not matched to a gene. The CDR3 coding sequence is TGTGCCAGTAGTATAGATTCAGGGGGATCCGATCAGCCCCAGCATTTT. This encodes CASSIDSGGSDQPQHF.

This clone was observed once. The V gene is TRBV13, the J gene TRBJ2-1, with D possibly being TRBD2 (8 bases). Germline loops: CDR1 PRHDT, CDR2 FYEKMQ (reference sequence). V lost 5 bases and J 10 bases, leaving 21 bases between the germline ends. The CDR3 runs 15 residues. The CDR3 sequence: CASSQGGLAGLEQFF. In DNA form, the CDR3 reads TGTGCCAGCAGCCAGGGGGGTCTAGCGGGTCTGGAGCAGTTCTTC. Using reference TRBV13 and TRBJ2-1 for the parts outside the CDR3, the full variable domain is AAGVIQSPRHLIKEKRETATLKCYPIPRHDTVYWYQQGPGQDPQFLISFYEKMQSDKGSIPDRFSAQQFSDYHSELNMSSLELGDSALYFCASSQGGLAGLEQFFGPGTRLTVL.

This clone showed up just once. In DNA, the CDR3 is TGTGCCAGCAGTGACTCGAACAGGGGTAGCGGCTACACCTTC. This gives the protein CASSDSNRGSGYTF. V gene TRBV6-4 combines with J gene TRBJ1-2; TRBD1 matches 7 bases. The CDR3 loop spans 14 amino acids. V lost 0 bases to trimming and J lost 8 bases; unmatched junction nucleotides: 6. Germline V lookup: CDR1 MRHNA, CDR2 SNTAGT.

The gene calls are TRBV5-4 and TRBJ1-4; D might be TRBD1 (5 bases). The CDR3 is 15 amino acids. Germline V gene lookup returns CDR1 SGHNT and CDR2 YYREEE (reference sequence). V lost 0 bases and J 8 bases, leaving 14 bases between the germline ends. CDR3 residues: CASSLERGSGEKLFF. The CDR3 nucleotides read TGTGCCAGCAGCTTGGAGCGGGGGAGCGGAGAAAAACTGTTTTTT.

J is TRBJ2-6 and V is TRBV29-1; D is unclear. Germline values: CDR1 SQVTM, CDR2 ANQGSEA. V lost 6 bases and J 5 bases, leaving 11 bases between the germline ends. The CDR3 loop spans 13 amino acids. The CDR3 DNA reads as TGCAGCGTAAAGGGTGGGTGGGCCAACGTCCTGACTTTC. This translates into CSVKGGWANVLTF. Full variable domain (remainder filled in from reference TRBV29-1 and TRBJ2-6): SAVISQKPSRDICQRGTSLTIQCQVDSQVTMMFWYRQQPGQSLTLIATANQGSEATYESGFVIDKFPISRPNLTFSTLTVSNMSPEDSSIYLCSVKGGWANVLTFGAGSRLTVL.

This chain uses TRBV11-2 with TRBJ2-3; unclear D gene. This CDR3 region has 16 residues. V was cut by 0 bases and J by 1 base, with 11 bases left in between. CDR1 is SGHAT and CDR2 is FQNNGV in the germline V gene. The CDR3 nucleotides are TGTGCCAGCAGCTTAGATGAGTTACGGGGCACAGATACGCAGTATTTT. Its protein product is CASSLDELRGTDTQYF.

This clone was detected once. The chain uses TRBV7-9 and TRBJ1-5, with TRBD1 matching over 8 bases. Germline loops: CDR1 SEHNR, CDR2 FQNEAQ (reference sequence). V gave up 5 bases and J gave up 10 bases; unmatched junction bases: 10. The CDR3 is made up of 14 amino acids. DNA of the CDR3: TGTGCCAGCAGCCTCGGGACAGGTCATGTACCCCAGCATTTT. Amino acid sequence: CASSLGTGHVPQHF.

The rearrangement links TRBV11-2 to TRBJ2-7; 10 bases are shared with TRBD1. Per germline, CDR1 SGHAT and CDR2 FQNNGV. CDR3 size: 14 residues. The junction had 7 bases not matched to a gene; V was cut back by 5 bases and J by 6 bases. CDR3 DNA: TGTGCCAGCAGCGCGGACAGGGGGGTCTCCGAGCAGTACTTC. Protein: CASSADRGVSEQYF. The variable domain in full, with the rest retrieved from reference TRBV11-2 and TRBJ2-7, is EAGVAQSPRYKIIEKRQSVAFWCNPISGHATLYWYQQILGQGPKLLIQFQNNGVVDDSQLPKDRFSAERLKGVDSTLKIQPAKLEDSAVYLCASSADRGVSEQYFGPGTRLTVT.

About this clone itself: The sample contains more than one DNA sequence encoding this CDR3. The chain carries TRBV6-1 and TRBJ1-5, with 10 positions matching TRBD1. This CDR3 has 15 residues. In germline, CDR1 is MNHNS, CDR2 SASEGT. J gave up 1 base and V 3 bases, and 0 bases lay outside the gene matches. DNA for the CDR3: TGTGCCAGCAGTGAGGGACAGGGGAGCAATCAGCCCCAGCATTTT. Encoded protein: CASSEGQGSNQPQHF.

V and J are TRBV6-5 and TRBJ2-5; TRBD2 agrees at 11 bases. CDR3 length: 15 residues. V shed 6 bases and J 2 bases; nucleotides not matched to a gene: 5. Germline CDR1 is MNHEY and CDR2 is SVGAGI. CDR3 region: CASRPSGGPQETQYF. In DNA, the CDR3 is TGTGCCAGCAGGCCTAGCGGGGGGCCGCAAGAGACCCAGTACTTC.